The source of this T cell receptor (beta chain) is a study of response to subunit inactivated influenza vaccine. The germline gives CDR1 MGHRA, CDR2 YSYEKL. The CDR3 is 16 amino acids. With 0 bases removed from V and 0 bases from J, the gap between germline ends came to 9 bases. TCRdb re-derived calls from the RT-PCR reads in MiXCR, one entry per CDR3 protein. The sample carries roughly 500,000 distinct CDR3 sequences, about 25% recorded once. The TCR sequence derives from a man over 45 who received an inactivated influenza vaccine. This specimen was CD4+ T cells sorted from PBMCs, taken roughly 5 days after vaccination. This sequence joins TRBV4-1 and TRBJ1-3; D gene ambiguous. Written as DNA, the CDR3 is TGCGCCAGCAGCCAAGATACCCCTTACTCTGGAAACACCATATATTTT. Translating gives CASSQDTPYSGNTIYF.